The rows below give T cell receptor beta chains drawn from one sample of a study of PD-L1 blockade in urothelial cancer. This table comes from immunoSEQ multiplex PCR, and its TCRdb copy is limited to in-frame clones, with some not included. The sample gives more than 30,000 clones, about 86% of which show up once; roughly a sixth is in the top ten. This specimen consisted of PBMCs, obtained around atezolizumab (anti-PD-L1) treatment. The source of these receptors is a man aged 55 to 70 with urothelial cancer. CDR3s include the opening cysteine and the closing phenylalanine or tryptophan. A D gene is named only where the DNA matches it firmly.

cdr3_aa	v_call	cdr3_length	d_call
CASTADRDTEAFF	TRBV2	13	TRBD1
CASSYPGQGPTEAFF	TRBV7-9	15	TRBD1
CSGLDSNTDTQYF	TRBV29-1	13	.
CASSLGGGTNTGELFF	TRBV7-8	16	TRBD2
CASTPPGGVNEQFF	TRBV21-1	14	.
CASSPGLAGVTFDEQFF	TRBV7-7	17	TRBD2
CASSPERGLETQYF	TRBV2	14	.
CASSPPTGSPGELFF	TRBV6-6	15	TRBD1
CATVPGQGMNTEAFF	TRBV15	15	TRBD1
CASSPRSEAYEQYF	TRBV25-1	14	.
CASSNRDRERQETQYF	TRBV6-6	16	TRBD1
CASSRTGGAYNEQFF	TRBV19	15	TRBD1
CASSSTLTSGKNEQFF	TRBV11-2	16	TRBD2
CASSTRTGTVTDTQYF	TRBV19	16	TRBD1
CASRVGVNEQFF	TRBV19	12	.
CASSLEHSSYEQYF	TRBV7-6	14	.
CAWSLLAGYSDTQYF	TRBV30	15	TRBD2
CATPGGPNQPQHF	TRBV28	13	TRBD1
CATSKIPGQGNNEQFF	TRBV15	16	TRBD1
CASSKDRGQETQYF	TRBV7-6	14	TRBD1
CASSLGLSNQPQHF	TRBV5-6	14	.
CASRQIRQGFLPLHF	TRBV28	15	TRBD1
CASSLGPGDLYGYTF	TRBV5-4	15	.
CASSQIQGSSGNTIYF	TRBV4-3	16	.
CAIGSTLAGANVLTF	TRBV10-3	15	.
CAWSRQGNGYTF	TRBV30	12	TRBD1
CASTKAALEAFF	TRBV28	12	.
CASSLPQGFQETQYF	TRBV7-9	15	.
CASSSLGGGNYGYTF	TRBV5-1	15	.
CASSAGVSYEQYF	TRBV19	13	.
CASTSDRENSPLHF	TRBV6-1	14	TRBD1
CASSPGVAVGEEQFF	TRBV5-4	15	.
CASSLLAALSYEQYF	TRBV7-2	15	.
CAISGGQGAYEQYF	TRBV10-3	14	TRBD1
CASTRLAATGELFF	TRBV10-2	14	TRBD2
CASSERIRGTGELFF	TRBV5-5	15	.
CASSVDSGGPLATQYF	TRBV9	16	.
CASSIGGTGARPGIQYF	TRBV19	17	TRBD1
CASSRGSSDEQFF	TRBV28	13	.
CASSLGSGNNEKLFF	TRBV5-1	15	.
CASSFGWNTGELFF	TRBV27	14	.
CASSLDSYSGNTIYF	TRBV5-5	15	.
CASSRRTSVYTGELFF	TRBV4-1	16	TRBD2
CASSLDLGLAEYNEQFF	TRBV11-3	17	TRBD2
CASSLVPGGAAYNEQFF	TRBV11-2	17	TRBD2
CASSNSGRNTDTQYF	TRBV6-5	15	TRBD2